This TCR beta chain was captured by sequencing in a study of shared clonotypes between healthy human individuals. Genomic DNA belonging to each subset was distributed in equal measure over several immunoSEQ plates. Profiled with immunoSEQ multiplex PCR; TCRdb holds only in-frame clones, not every one. The sample consists of approximately 2,300,000 clones, 85% to 95% of them appearing once. This clone was seen once. Germline loops: CDR1 SGHTA, CDR2 FQGTGA. Losses at the gene ends were 5 bases for V and 2 bases for J; bases not matched to a gene: 3. The CDR3 has 13 amino acids. Sequenced: naive CD4+ T cells from PBMCs. Subset denoted: CD45RA+ positively selected. This sequence was found in a man aged 18 to 30 in good health. Some clones in this sample may be carry-over from other donors' samples. V is TRBV7-3 and J is TRBJ2-7; 7 nucleotides align to TRBD1. CDR3 sequence reads: CASSPGQTYEQYF. Written as DNA, the CDR3 is TGTGCCAGCAGCCCGGGACAGACCTACGAGCAGTACTTC.